A single sample gave rise to the 12 T cell receptor beta chains below, sequenced in a study of OX40 agonist ivuxolimab in advanced cancers. Method: immunoSEQ multiplex PCR; TCRdb's copy keeps in-frame clones and lacks some. There are roughly 100,000 clones in the sample; just over 90% occur only once, and approximately 0.49% lies in the top ten. The source was CD4+ or CD8+ T cells sorted from blood, collected in a trial of the OX40 agonist ivuxolimab. The receptors were gathered from an adult with an advanced solid tumor such as melanoma, head and neck, liver or kidney cancer.

V gene TRBV20-1 combines with J gene TRBJ2-5; possible D gene TRBD1, 6 bases. Germline CDR1 and CDR2: DFQATT and SNEGSKA (reference sequence). The CDR3 covers 11 residues. V shed 6 bases and J shed 6 bases, with 11 bases lying between them. The CDR3 nucleotides read TGCAGTGCATCAGGGGCGCAGACCCAGTACTTC. As protein: CSASGAQTQYF.

The V call is TRBV14, the J call TRBJ2-7, with TRBD1 identical over 7 bases. The germline CDR1 and CDR2 sequences are SGHDN and FVKESK. The trim removed 3 bases at V and 0 bases at J, leaving 5 bases unmatched. The CDR3 runs to 15 residues. CDR3 bases: TGTGCCAGCAGCCATCCGGGACAGAGCTCCTACGAGCAGTACTTC. It yields the protein CASSHPGQSSYEQYF.

The V call is TRBV18, the J call TRBJ1-4; possible D gene TRBD1, 6 bases. The germline CDR1 and CDR2 sequences are KGHSH and LQKENI. The length of the CDR3 is 17 residues. The V and J ends lost 3 bases and 0 bases respectively, with 14 bases between them. The CDR3 nucleotides read TGTGCCAGCTCACCTTTACCTCCAGGGGCAACTAATGAAAAACTGTTTTTT. It codes for CASSPLPPGATNEKLFF. The full variable domain, with the rest looked up from reference TRBV18 and TRBJ1-4, is NAGVMQNPRHLVRRRGQEARLRCSPMKGHSHVYWYRQLPEEGLKFMVYLQKENIIDESGMPKERFSAEFPKEGPSILRIQQVVRGDSAAYFCASSPLPPGATNEKLFFGSGTQLSVL.

The gene calls are TRBV18 and TRBJ2-1; TRBD2 matches at 9 bases. Trimming removed 0 bases from V and 7 bases from J; junction bases left unmatched: 10. Germline CDR1 is KGHSH and CDR2 is LQKENI. The CDR3 runs to 17 residues. The DNA for the CDR3 is TGTGCCAGCTCACCACCAGTGGCGGGGGGGCTTAGGAATGAGCAGTTCTTC. Protein: CASSPPVAGGLRNEQFF.

V is TRBV5-4 and J is TRBJ2-2; D ambiguous. The CDR3 is 13 amino acids. CDR1 SGHNT and CDR2 YYREEE come from the germline V gene (reference sequence). Trimming shortened V by 0 bases and J by 7 bases, and 7 bases separated the two germline ends. The CDR3 here is CASSLVADGELFF. The CDR3 DNA reads as TGTGCCAGCAGCTTGGTGGCAGACGGGGAGCTGTTTTTT.

The chain employs TRBV28 and TRBJ2-7; perhaps TRBD1 as D (6 bases). Germline values: CDR1 MDHEN, CDR2 SYDVKM. V was pared by 4 bases and J by 2 bases, with 9 bases between. CDR3 size: 13 residues. CDR3 sequence: CASSSGAPYEQYF. In nucleotides, the CDR3 is TGTGCCAGCAGTTCAGGGGCACCCTACGAGCAGTACTTC.

V is TRBV19 and J is TRBJ1-1; 7 nucleotides line up with TRBD1. The trim removed 8 bases at V and 3 bases at J, leaving 6 bases unmatched. The CDR3 consists of 13 residues. Germline CDR1 reads LNHDA; CDR2 reads SQIVND (reference sequence). CDR3 amino acids: CASSGQVYTEAFF. CDR3 in DNA: TGTGCCAGTTCAGGACAGGTCTACACTGAAGCTTTCTTT. Variable domain in full (rest from reference TRBV19 and TRBJ1-1): DGGITQSPKYLFRKEGQNVTLSCEQNLNHDAMYWYRQDPGQGLRLIYYSQIVNDFQKGDIAEGYSVSREKKESFPLTVTSAQKNPTAFYLCASSGQVYTEAFFGQGTRLTVV.

The chain employs TRBV30 and TRBJ1-5; D uncertain. This CDR3 has 16 amino acids. The germline V and J ends were trimmed by 3 bases and 0 bases, with 15 bases remaining between them. From germline, CDR1 is GTSNPN and CDR2 SVGIG (reference sequence). In DNA, the CDR3 is TGTGCCTGGAGCCTCCCGGGCGCGATTAGCAATCAGCCCCAGCATTTT. Residues: CAWSLPGAISNQPQHF.

On this clone: The same CDR3 arises from other DNA sequences in this sample as well. This chain uses TRBV20-1 with TRBJ2-5; D gene unclear. The V gene lost 3 bases and the J gene lost 2 bases, with 4 bases spanning the gap. There are 11 residues in the CDR3. The germline V gene encodes CDR1 DFQATT and CDR2 SNEGSKA (reference sequence). The CDR3 bases are TGCAGTGCTAGGCCACAAGAGACCCAGTACTTC. This sequence encodes CSARPQETQYF.

The rearrangement links TRBV30 to TRBJ1-2; 8 bases align to TRBD1. With V trimmed by 4 bases and J by 9 bases, 13 bases remained unmatched. CDR1 and CDR2 (germline): GTSNPN, SVGIG (reference sequence). The CDR3 is 14 amino acids. The CDR3 DNA is TGTGCCTGGATATTGACCGGGACAGGAAGTCGCTACACCTTC. It codes for CAWILTGTGSRYTF.

This clone was counted once. The chain has TRBV28 and TRBJ1-6; no reliable D call. Looked up from germline, CDR1 is MDHEN and CDR2 is SYDVKM. V lost 3 bases to trimming and J lost 10 bases, with 16 bases between them. CDR3 length: 15 amino acids. The CDR3 nucleotides are TGTGCCAGCAGTTTGGCGGAAAAAAACCAATCACCCCTCCACTTT. It codes for CASSLAEKNQSPLHF.

The chain is built from TRBV28 and TRBJ2-7; 8 nucleotides align to TRBD2. This CDR3 region has 14 residues. The V gene's germline CDR1 is MDHEN and CDR2 SYDVKM. Unmatched junction bases numbered 9, after V lost 8 bases and J lost 3 bases. Here the CDR3 DNA reads TGTGCCAGCGTCCGGTCCGGGGGGGGCTACGAGCAGTACTTC. It translates to CASVRSGGGYEQYF.